The present T cell receptor (beta chain) was sequenced within a study of T cell responses to AZD1222 COVID-19 vaccine. Germline V gene sequence: CDR1 SEHNR, CDR2 FQNEAQ (reference sequence). The CDR3 is 18 residues long. The trim removed 5 bases at V and 3 bases at J, leaving 11 bases unmatched. TCRdb's copy holds only in-frame clones and misses some; the assay was immunoSEQ multiplex PCR. The table lists about 170,000 clones, roughly 87% of them singletons, with 2.6% in the top ten. The chain employs TRBV7-9 and TRBJ1-4, with 11 bases aligning to TRBD1. Sample: peripheral blood, taken on day 0 of AZD1222 vaccination. This receptor was taken from an adult in good health. The CDR3 is CASSSRTGGAAANEKLFF. DNA of the CDR3: TGTGCCAGCAGCAGTAGGACAGGGGGCGCCGCGGCTAATGAAAAACTGTTTTTT. Complete variable domain (other parts from reference TRBV7-9 and TRBJ1-4): DTGVSQNPRHKITKRGQNVTFRCDPISEHNRLYWYRQTLGQGPEFLTYFQNEAQLEKSRLLSDRFSAERPKGSFSTLEIQRTEQGDSAMYLCASSSRTGGAAANEKLFFGSGTQLSVL.